This is a list of T cell receptor beta chains from one sample in a study of T cell clones after liver transplantation. The protocol was immunoSEQ multiplex PCR, while the TCRdb copy is restricted to in-frame clones and leaves out a portion. The table lists some 40,000 clones, 86% of them singletons. The sequenced sample was CD4+ T cells from blood, obtained 24 months after liver transplant. These receptors were collected from a human patient who received a liver transplant. The graft donor may be the source of some T cells. The CDR3 runs from the conserved cysteine through the conserved F or W. D genes are given only for firm matches. Rows give clone size only sometimes, using once, few, many, or a class for an expanded clone.

D: .; size: .; length: 14; J: TRBJ1-4; V: TRBV6-1; DNA: TGTGCCAGCACCCGAAGGGGTTCTAATGAAAAACTGTTTTTT; CDR3: CASTRRGSNEKLFF
D: .; size: .; length: 14; J: TRBJ1-2; V: TRBV5-6; DNA: TGTGCCAGCAGCTTTAGTGACAGTCGAAGTGGCTACACCTTC; CDR3: CASSFSDSRSGYTF
D: .; size: .; length: 13; J: TRBJ2-1; V: TRBV18; DNA: TGTGCCAGCTCACCCCTTGGGGGGGCTGAGCAGTTCTTC; CDR3: CASSPLGGAEQFF
D: TRBD1; size: .; length: 14; J: TRBJ2-5; V: TRBV27; DNA: TGTGCCAGCAGTTTTTGGGGACAGCAAGAGACCCAGTACTTC; CDR3: CASSFWGQQETQYF
D: TRBD1; size: .; length: 14; J: TRBJ2-3; V: TRBV5-8; DNA: TGTGCCAGCTCACTCGACAGGGTAGCAGATACGCAGTATTTT; CDR3: CASSLDRVADTQYF
D: .; size: .; length: 13; J: TRBJ1-2; V: TRBV19; DNA: TGTGCCAGTCACAGCGTGCTCGCGTATGGCTACACCTTC; CDR3: CASHSVLAYGYTF
D: .; size: .; length: 14; J: TRBJ2-5; V: TRBV5-8; DNA: TGTGCCAGCAGCTTGGCCGGGGTGAGGGAGACCCAGTACTTC; CDR3: CASSLAGVRETQYF
D: .; size: .; length: 13; J: TRBJ1-1; V: TRBV6-1; DNA: TGTGCCAGCAGTGAAGCCAGGGATACTGAAGCTTTCTTT; CDR3: CASSEARDTEAFF
D: .; size: .; length: 15; J: TRBJ1-1; V: TRBV7-8; DNA: TGTGCCAGCAGCCTGACAGAAAACCCAGCTTTTGAAGCTTTCTTT; CDR3: CASSLTENPAFEAFF
D: TRBD1; size: .; length: 16; J: TRBJ1-5; V: TRBV18; DNA: TGTGCCAGCTCACCAACAGTACAGGGGAGCAATCAGCCCCAGCATTTT; CDR3: CASSPTVQGSNQPQHF
D: .; size: .; length: 16; J: TRBJ2-7; V: TRBV5-6; DNA: TGTGCCAGCAGCTTGGCCAGAGGGGTGAGCTCCTACGAGCAGTACTTC; CDR3: CASSLARGVSSYEQYF
D: .; size: .; length: 13; J: TRBJ1-4; V: TRBV6-5; DNA: TGTGCCAGCAGTTACTCTATGTGGGAAAAACTGTTTTTT; CDR3: CASSYSMWEKLFF
D: TRBD2; size: .; length: 14; J: TRBJ2-1; V: TRBV19; DNA: TGTGCCAGTACCACGGGACTAGTGAACAATGAGCAGTTCTTC; CDR3: CASTTGLVNNEQFF
D: TRBD1; size: .; length: 15; J: TRBJ1-1; V: TRBV5-4; DNA: TGTGCCAGCAGCGGCAGGGGGATCGCGGGCACTGAAGCTTTCTTT; CDR3: CASSGRGIAGTEAFF
D: .; size: .; length: 15; J: TRBJ2-2; V: TRBV2; DNA: TGTGCCAGCAGGGCCGACAGAACTAACACCGGGGAGCTGTTTTTT; CDR3: CASRADRTNTGELFF
D: .; size: .; length: 12; J: TRBJ1-1; V: TRBV19; DNA: TGTGCCAGTAGTTTGGGAAACACTGAAGCTTTCTTT; CDR3: CASSLGNTEAFF
D: .; size: .; length: 12; J: TRBJ1-2; V: TRBV5-6; DNA: TGTGCCAGCAGCTTGGACAGCTATGGCTACACCTTC; CDR3: CASSLDSYGYTF
D: TRBD2; size: .; length: 14; J: TRBJ2-1; V: TRBV11-3; DNA: TGTGCCAGCAGCTCTCTAGCGGGCAACAATGAGCAGTTCTTC; CDR3: CASSSLAGNNEQFF
D: TRBD2; size: .; length: 16; J: TRBJ2-5; V: TRBV7-2; DNA: TGTGCCAGCAGCCGAACAATATTAAGGGGAGGGGAGACCCAGTACTTC; CDR3: CASSRTILRGGETQYF
D: TRBD1; size: once; length: 14; J: TRBJ2-5; V: TRBV2; DNA: TGTGCCAGCATCCGGGACAGGGGGGCTGAGACCCAGTACTTC; CDR3: CASIRDRGAETQYF
D: .; size: .; length: 14; J: TRBJ1-5; V: TRBV28; DNA: TGTGCCAGCAGCTATAGGAGGGGGACTCAGCCCCAGCATTTT; CDR3: CASSYRRGTQPQHF
D: TRBD1; size: .; length: 15; J: TRBJ1-2; V: TRBV18; DNA: TGTGCCAGCTCCCGGGGACAGGGGGCTGACTCCGGCTACACCTTC; CDR3: CASSRGQGADSGYTF
D: .; size: .; length: 14; J: TRBJ2-3; V: TRBV9; DNA: TGTGCCACCTCTTTGGACGGGGGCTCAGATACGCAGTATTTT; CDR3: CATSLDGGSDTQYF
D: .; size: .; length: 16; J: TRBJ1-3; V: TRBV7-3; DNA: TGTGCCAGCAGCTTAGAGGGAGTCCCATCTGGAAACACCATATATTTT; CDR3: CASSLEGVPSGNTIYF
D: TRBD1; size: .; length: 17; J: TRBJ2-3; V: TRBV2; DNA: TGTGCCAGCAGTGAAGCGGAAGTCAGGGGGCGCAAAGATACGCAGTATTTT; CDR3: CASSEAEVRGRKDTQYF
D: TRBD1; size: .; length: 14; J: TRBJ1-1; V: TRBV28; DNA: TGTGCCAGCGGAAGACAGGGTTTATTCACTGAAGCTTTCTTT; CDR3: CASGRQGLFTEAFF
D: .; size: .; length: 14; J: TRBJ2-5; V: TRBV29-1; DNA: TGCAGCGTCCTGCGGCAGGGGAACAAAGAGACCCAGTACTTC; CDR3: CSVLRQGNKETQYF
D: .; size: .; length: 12; J: TRBJ1-2; V: TRBV27; DNA: TGTGCCAGCACCCTTATGGGGGGGACCCTTTTATTC; CDR3: CASTLMGGTLLF
D: TRBD2; size: .; length: 14; J: TRBJ2-7; V: TRBV6-5; DNA: TGTGCCAGCAGTCGACCGGGACTAGAACGCGAGCAGTACTTC; CDR3: CASSRPGLEREQYF
D: TRBD1; size: .; length: 14; J: TRBJ2-2; V: TRBV5-1; DNA: TGCGCCAGCAGCTTTCACAGGGGAACCGGGGAGCTGTTTTTT; CDR3: CASSFHRGTGELFF
D: TRBD2; size: once; length: 16; J: TRBJ2-3; V: TRBV28; DNA: TGTGCCAGCAGCCCCTCCGGCGGGAGTACGATAGATACGCAGTATTTT; CDR3: CASSPSGGSTIDTQYF
D: .; size: few; length: 16; J: TRBJ1-5; V: TRBV27; DNA: TGTGCCAGCAGTTCGGACGGGCCGTATAGCAATCAGCCCCAGCATTTT; CDR3: CASSSDGPYSNQPQHF
D: .; size: .; length: 19; J: TRBJ1-1; V: TRBV7-5; DNA: TGTGTCAGAAGCTTAGTTTCAGGGAAATCAAGGAACATGAACACTGAAGCTTTCTTT; CDR3: CVRSLVSGKSRNMNTEAFF
D: TRBD1; size: .; length: 14; J: TRBJ2-7; V: TRBV10-3; DNA: TGTGCCATCAGTGAGACAGGGGACCCCTACGAGCAGTACTTC; CDR3: CAISETGDPYEQYF
D: .; size: .; length: 14; J: TRBJ1-1; V: TRBV19; DNA: TGTGCCAGTAGTATTGGCAGGCCAAACACTGAAGCTTTCTTT; CDR3: CASSIGRPNTEAFF
D: .; size: once; length: 15; J: TRBJ2-7; V: TRBV7-2; DNA: TGTGCCAGCAGCTTGAGGGGGTCGGCACCTAGGGAGCAGTACTTC; CDR3: CASSLRGSAPREQYF
D: TRBD2; size: few; length: 13; J: TRBJ2-1; V: TRBV4-2; DNA: TGTGCCAGCAGCCAAGATAGAGCGGGGGAGCAGTTCTTC; CDR3: CASSQDRAGEQFF
D: TRBD1; size: .; length: 15; J: TRBJ2-7; V: TRBV2; DNA: TGTGCCAGCAGTGAACAGGGGGCGAGTAACTACGAGCAGTACTTC; CDR3: CASSEQGASNYEQYF
D: .; size: .; length: 14; J: TRBJ2-1; V: TRBV19; DNA: TGTGCCAGTACGGATCGGAGCTCCTACAATGAGCAGTTCTTC; CDR3: CASTDRSSYNEQFF
D: .; size: .; length: 17; J: TRBJ1-3; V: TRBV27; DNA: TGTGCCAGCAGTTTATCGTACACAGGATCCTCTGGAAACACCATATATTTT; CDR3: CASSLSYTGSSGNTIYF
D: .; size: .; length: 11; J: TRBJ1-5; V: TRBV6-1; DNA: TGTGCCAGCAGGTCGAGCGCACTCCAGCATTTT; CDR3: CASRSSALQHF
D: TRBD1; size: .; length: 20; J: TRBJ2-1; V: TRBV27; DNA: TGTGCCAGCAGATTAAGGGACAGCAAAGGGGAAACTCTCTCCTACAATGAGCAGTTCTTC; CDR3: CASRLRDSKGETLSYNEQFF
D: TRBD2; size: few; length: 16; J: TRBJ2-5; V: TRBV9; DNA: TGTGCCAGCAGCATCGGGACTAGCGGCCTCCAAGAGACCCAGTACTTC; CDR3: CASSIGTSGLQETQYF
D: TRBD2; size: .; length: 17; J: TRBJ2-3; V: TRBV5-8; DNA: TGTGCCAGCAGCTTGGGGCTAGCGGGATCTAGCACAGATACGCAGTATTTT; CDR3: CASSLGLAGSSTDTQYF
D: TRBD1; size: .; length: 13; J: TRBJ1-2; V: TRBV14; DNA: TGTGCCAGCAAGTTGGGACAGGGCTATGGCTACACCTTC; CDR3: CASKLGQGYGYTF
D: .; size: once; length: 16; J: TRBJ1-5; V: TRBV7-8; DNA: TGTGCCAGCAGCCTTTTCACAGGGAAGAGCAATCAGCCCCAGCATTTT; CDR3: CASSLFTGKSNQPQHF
D: .; size: once; length: 15; J: TRBJ2-3; V: TRBV7-2; DNA: TGTGCCAGCAGCTTGGATATCTCTAGCACAGATACGCAGTATTTT; CDR3: CASSLDISSTDTQYF
D: .; size: .; length: 16; J: TRBJ2-7; V: TRBV7-3; DNA: TGTGCCAGCAGCTTAACCCATAGCGTATCCTCCTACGAGCAGTACTTC; CDR3: CASSLTHSVSSYEQYF
D: TRBD2; size: .; length: 15; J: TRBJ2-2; V: TRBV11-3; DNA: TGTGCCAGCAGTCCTAGCGGGAGGGACACCGGGGAGCTGTTTTTT; CDR3: CASSPSGRDTGELFF
D: TRBD1; size: .; length: 13; J: TRBJ2-7; V: TRBV29-1; DNA: TGCAGCGCAACAGGGGCCACCTCCTACGAGCAGTACTTC; CDR3: CSATGATSYEQYF